These 27 T cell receptor beta chains originate from one sample sequenced in a study of blood T cell repertoires in COVID-19. Repertoires were generated with immunoSEQ multiplex PCR, while TCRdb's copy carries only in-frame clones and drops some. The table lists fewer than 250,000 clones, about 91% of them singletons. The sample taken for sequencing was peripheral blood. These receptors all stem from a woman aged 40 to 50 with acute or convalescent COVID-19.

The chain combines TRBV5-4 with TRBJ2-1; a weak D match, TRBD1 (6 bases). V gave up 4 bases and J gave up 2 bases, with 16 bases separating them. The CDR3 is made up of 16 amino acids. The V gene's germline CDR1 is SGHNT and CDR2 YYREEE (reference sequence). CDR3 region: CASSRLDGGPYNEQFF. The CDR3 region has the DNA TGTGCCAGCAGCCGACTGGATGGGGGCCCCTACAATGAGCAGTTCTTC.

This chain links TRBV2 with TRBJ2-1; D might be TRBD2 (6 bases). Germline CDR1 and CDR2: SNHLY and FYNNEI. The V end was cut by 3 bases, the J end by 10 bases, with 19 bases between. The CDR3 is made up of 15 amino acids. This CDR3 is CASSDSRGGQDEQFF. The CDR3 DNA follows: TGTGCCAGCAGTGATTCGCGGGGAGGCCAGGACGAGCAGTTCTTC.

V usage is TRBV5-1 and J usage is TRBJ2-1; TRBD1 aligns across 8 bases. V lost 3 bases to trimming and J lost 9 bases; unmatched junction nucleotides: 2. The CDR3 runs 12 residues. Per germline, CDR1 SGHRS and CDR2 YFSETQ. The CDR3 sequence is CASSSTGVEQFF. The CDR3, as DNA: TGCGCCAGCAGCTCGACAGGGGTTGAGCAGTTCTTC.

This sequence joins TRBV6-1 and TRBJ1-2; D not resolved. This CDR3 region has 13 residues. The germline V and J ends were trimmed by 2 bases and 4 bases, with 8 bases remaining between them. From germline, CDR1 is MNHNS and CDR2 SASEGT. The CDR3, as DNA: TGTGCCAGCAGTGAACTCAGTTTCTATGGCTACACCTTC. It is translated as CASSELSFYGYTF.

The J gene is TRBJ2-5, the V gene TRBV24-1, with D perhaps matching TRBD2 (6 bases). V shed 4 bases and J shed 2 bases, with 13 bases lying between them. The CDR3 loop spans 15 amino acids. In germline, CDR1 is KGHDR, CDR2 SFDVKD. CDR3 nucleotides: TGTGCCACCAGTGACCCCGGGACTTCACAAGAGACCCAGTACTTC. Translating it yields CATSDPGTSQETQYF.

The chain has TRBV5-5 and TRBJ2-7; TRBD1 is a possible D gene (5 bases). This CDR3 comprises 17 residues. V lost 0 bases, J lost 3 bases, and 19 bases lay in between. The germline V gene has CDR1 SGHKS and CDR2 YYEKEE (reference sequence). CDR3 in amino acids: CASSLDPLRQFVYEQYV. CDR3 nucleotide sequence: TGTGCCAGCAGCTTGGATCCCCTCCGACAGTTTGTCTACGAGCAGTACGTC.

This rearrangement joins TRBV5-1 to TRBJ2-2; 8 bases line up with TRBD2. There are 15 residues in the CDR3. Germline V gene sequence: CDR1 SGHRS, CDR2 YFSETQ. Trimming took 4 bases from V and 0 from J; bases not matched to a gene: 2. CDR3 in DNA: TGCGCCAGCAGCCCGGGACTAGCGAACACCGGGGAGCTGTTTTTT. It specifies CASSPGLANTGELFF. The full variable domain, its missing parts supplied by reference TRBV5-1 and TRBJ2-2, is KAGVTQTPRYLIKTRGQQVTLSCSPISGHRSVSWYQQTPGQGLQFLFEYFSETQRNKGNFPGRFSGRQFSNSRSEMNVSTLELGDSALYLCASSPGLANTGELFFGEGSRLTVL.

The rearrangement joins TRBV27 to TRBJ2-7, with 8 bases matching TRBD2. J gave up 2 bases and V 5 bases, and 5 bases lay outside the gene matches. Germline CDR1 reads MNHEY; CDR2 reads SMNVEV (reference sequence). CDR3 length: 14 residues. The CDR3 region is CASSPSGPTYEQYV. CDR3 DNA: TGTGCCAGCAGTCCTAGCGGGCCTACCTACGAGCAGTACGTC.

The chain is built from TRBV11-2 and TRBJ1-1; 8 nucleotides line up with TRBD1. The CDR3 spans 15 residues. Germline values: CDR1 SGHAT, CDR2 FQNNGV. After removal of 5 bases from V and 0 bases from J, the junction contained 5 bases not matched to a gene. The CDR3 nucleotides are TGTGCCAGCAGCCTACGGGACAGGCTGAACACTGAAGCTTTCTTT. As protein: CASSLRDRLNTEAFF.

The chain recombines TRBV28 with TRBJ1-1; 8 nucleotides align to TRBD1. This CDR3 contains 15 residues. V shed 2 bases, J shed 5 bases, and the junction held 7 bases outside the gene matches. CDR1 and CDR2 (germline): MDHEN, SYDVKM. CDR3 sequence: CASSLPDRGRTEAFF. The CDR3 nucleotides are TGTGCCAGCAGTTTACCTGACAGGGGACGGACTGAAGCTTTCTTT. Full variable domain (missing parts from reference TRBV28 and TRBJ1-1): DVKVTQSSRYLVKRTGEKVFLECVQDMDHENMFWYRQDPGLGLRLIYFSYDVKMKEKGDIPEGYSVSREKKERFSLILESASTNQTSMYLCASSLPDRGRTEAFFGQGTRLTVV.

CDR3 nucleotide sequence: TGTGCCAGCAGCTCGACAGCCATCGGCTATGGCTACACCTTC. This sequence encodes CASSSTAIGYGYTF. The chain carries TRBV7-9 and TRBJ1-2; D perhaps matches TRBD1 (5 bases). Trimming shortened V by 4 bases and J by 4 bases, and 13 bases separated the two germline ends. Germline CDR1 reads SEHNR; CDR2 reads FQNEAQ (reference sequence). This CDR3 has 14 amino acids.

The V and J genes are TRBV7-9 and TRBJ2-3; 7 bases match TRBD2. This CDR3 is 17 amino acids long. Losses at the gene ends were 4 bases for V and 3 bases for J; bases not matched to a gene: 13. Per germline, CDR1 SEHNR and CDR2 FQNEAQ (reference sequence). CDR3 in amino acids: CASSSLVREGFTDTQYF. DNA of the CDR3: TGTGCCAGCAGCTCCCTAGTCAGGGAGGGTTTTACAGATACGCAGTATTTT. The full variable domain, with the rest looked up from reference TRBV7-9 and TRBJ2-3, is DTGVSQNPRHKITKRGQNVTFRCDPISEHNRLYWYRQTLGQGPEFLTYFQNEAQLEKSRLLSDRFSAERPKGSFSTLEIQRTEQGDSAMYLCASSSLVREGFTDTQYFGPGTRLTVL.

The V and J genes are TRBV5-4 and TRBJ2-6; D is uncertain. This CDR3 region has 17 residues. Looked up from germline, CDR1 is SGHNT and CDR2 is YYREEE (reference sequence). V was shortened by 0 bases and J by 4 bases, with 14 bases between the two germline ends. The CDR3 sequence is CASSLARSISGANVLTF. CDR3 coding DNA: TGTGCCAGCAGCTTGGCCAGGTCAATATCCGGGGCCAACGTCCTGACTTTC.

The sample holds one count of this clone. The rearrangement joins TRBV20-1 to TRBJ2-3; D uncertain. Germline V gene data show CDR1 as DFQATT and CDR2 as SNEGSKA (reference sequence). Trimming left V 1 base short and J 11 bases short, with 10 bases between. The CDR3 is 11 amino acids. In DNA form, the CDR3 reads TGCAGTGCTAGAGTCCATCCCGGGCAGTATTTT. Its translation is CSARVHPGQYF.

The DNA for the CDR3 is TGTGCCAGCAGTTATGGAGGGGACTATGGCTACACCTTC. It specifies CASSYGGDYGYTF. The chain uses TRBV6-5 and TRBJ1-2, with D possibly matching TRBD1 (5 bases). The CDR3 runs to 13 residues. Trimming removed 3 bases from V and 3 bases from J, with 8 bases in between. The germline gives CDR1 MNHEY, CDR2 SVGAGI.

The V and J genes are TRBV27 and TRBJ2-2, with D possibly TRBD2 on 6 matching bases. This CDR3 region has 13 residues. Per germline, CDR1 MNHEY and CDR2 SMNVEV (reference sequence). V dropped 7 bases and J dropped 6 bases, with 12 bases sitting between them. DNA for the CDR3: TGTGCCAGCAAGCCATCGGGGGCCGGGGAGCTGTTTTTT. It is translated as CASKPSGAGELFF.

The chain employs TRBV18 and TRBJ2-1; weak D call: TRBD2 (5 bases). Germline assignment: CDR1 KGHSH and CDR2 LQKENI. The CDR3 extends over 15 amino acids. The germline V and J ends were trimmed by 1 base and 0 bases, with 7 bases remaining between them. CDR3 amino acids: CASSPQRFSYNEQFF. The CDR3 DNA reads as TGTGCCAGCTCACCACAGCGGTTCTCCTACAATGAGCAGTTCTTC.

The genes are TRBV10-2 and TRBJ1-5; D remains ambiguous. CDR3 size: 14 residues. The germline V gene encodes CDR1 WSHSY and CDR2 SAAADI. Between the trimmed V and J ends, which lost 3 bases and 0 bases, there was a span of 6 bases. The CDR3 sequence: CASSDPGSNQPQHF. The DNA of the CDR3 is TGCGCCAGCAGTGATCCAGGTAGCAATCAGCCCCAGCATTTT.

This sequence joins TRBV9 and TRBJ1-1; the match to TRBD1 covers 7 bases. Trimming cost V 4 bases and J 2 bases; bases outside gene matches: 2. The CDR3 spans 13 residues. The germline CDR1 and CDR2 sequences are SGDLS and YYNGEE. The CDR3 sequence: CASSRDSNTEAFF. CDR3 bases: TGTGCCAGCAGCCGGGACAGCAACACTGAAGCTTTCTTT.

The gene calls are TRBV10-3 and TRBJ2-2; TRBD2 matches at 7 bases. The CDR3 loop spans 12 amino acids. Trimming at V came to 8 bases and at J to 5 bases, leaving 2 bases not matched to a gene. Germline loops: CDR1 ENHRY, CDR2 SYGVKD. The CDR3: CAIGEGTGELFF. In nucleotides, the CDR3 is TGTGCCATCGGGGAGGGAACCGGGGAGCTGTTTTTT.

The CDR3 nucleotides read TGTGCCAGCAGTGAACTTTCTGCGGGGTACTCCTACGAGCAGTACGTC. Protein: CASSELSAGYSYEQYV. V is TRBV2 and J is TRBJ2-7; D is perhaps TRBD2 (6 bases). The CDR3 has 16 amino acids. Germline-derived CDR1 and CDR2 are SNHLY and FYNNEI. Trimming removed 2 bases from V and 0 bases from J, with 14 bases in between.

The rearrangement links TRBV12-2 to TRBJ2-2; TRBD1, the table's D call, lacks a check against the DNA. TRBV12-2 is a known pseudogene. This CDR3 has 17 residues. In nucleotides, the CDR3 is TGTGTAACACCCGACCGACAGGGGGCGCCTAACACCGGGGAGCTGTTTTTT. This gives the protein CVTPDRQGAPNTGELFF.

This chain links TRBV15 with TRBJ2-1; D is possibly TRBD2 (6 bases). V was shortened by 1 base and J by 8 bases, with 18 bases between the two germline ends. The CDR3 is made up of 16 amino acids. Germline CDR1 is LNHNV and CDR2 is YYDKDF (reference sequence). Written as DNA, the CDR3 is TGTGCCACCAGCAGAGGGAGGCAGGGAGGAAACGATGAGCAGTTCTTC. Protein sequence: CATSRGRQGGNDEQFF.

This clone was counted once. The chain uses TRBV3-1 (or the pseudogene TRBV3-2) and TRBJ2-2; maybe TRBD1 (7 bases). This CDR3 is 15 amino acids long. Germline V gene data show CDR1 as LGHDT and CDR2 as YNNKEL (reference sequence). Trimming cost V 4 bases and J 5 bases, with 14 bases left between them. The CDR3 coding sequence is TGTGCCAGCAGCCCCCGACAGGGAGGTACCGGGGAGCTGTTTTTT. Its translation is CASSPRQGGTGELFF.

This chain links TRBV5-5 with TRBJ1-5; 7 bases agree with TRBD1. The V segment lost 4 bases and the J segment 2 bases; nucleotides outside the gene matches: 6. CDR3 length: 15 residues. The germline V gene encodes CDR1 SGHKS and CDR2 YYEKEE (reference sequence). CDR3 sequence (DNA): TGTGCCAGCAGCCCCACAGGGGCCCGCAATCAGCCCCAGCATTTT. Translation gives CASSPTGARNQPQHF.

This clone was detected a few times. This chain uses TRBV12-3 or TRBV12-4 with TRBJ2-1, with D possibly matching TRBD2 (6 bases). The CDR3 has 11 residues. Trimming stripped 6 bases from V and 8 bases from J, with 8 bases between. The DNA for the CDR3 is TGTGCCAGCAGGCGGGGATATGAGCAGTTCTTC. This encodes CASRRGYEQFF.

The chain has TRBV20-1 and TRBJ2-5, with TRBD2 matching over 8 bases. This CDR3 contains 11 residues. CDR1 is DFQATT, CDR2 SNEGSKA, per germline (reference sequence). The CDR3 loop reads CSPGGGETQYF. Written as DNA, the CDR3 is TGCAGCCCCGGGGGGGGAGAGACCCAGTACTTC.